This T cell receptor beta chain was sequenced for a study of blood T cells in healthy people across ages. Study summary: Per every two T cells, about one barcoded beta molecule was captured by template switching.

A sample-barcoded 5' primer and a J-beta primer mix were used in a second PCR of roughly 6 to 11 cycles. TCRdb passed the 5' RACE reads through MiXCR, listing each CDR3 protein once. This table holds some 710,000 distinct CDR3 sequences, 46% found once. Every donor contributed roughly 11 milliliters of peripheral blood by blood draw. V was pared by 3 bases and J by 0 bases, with 13 bases between. The CDR3 length is 16 residues. Germline CDR1 and CDR2: LGHNA and YSLEER. The chain carries TRBV4-3 and TRBJ2-3, with TRBD2 as a possible D gene (6 bases). Sequenced: blood. The receptor comes from a man older than 75 in good health. The CDR3 region has the DNA TGCGCCAGCAGCCAGGGAATAGCGGCAAGCACAGATACGCAGTATTTT. It specifies CASSQGIAASTDTQYF.